The 2 T cell receptor beta chains in this list originate from one sample, sequenced in a study of OX40 agonist ivuxolimab in advanced cancers. Data came from immunoSEQ multiplex PCR; TCRdb stores just in-frame clones and leaves some out. The sample lists about 28,000 clones, roughly 90% occurring once. Sequences were derived from CD4+ or CD8+ T cells sorted from blood, sampled in a trial of the OX40 agonist ivuxolimab. The source of these receptors is an adult with an advanced solid tumor such as melanoma, head and neck, liver or kidney cancer.

The chain has TRBV2 and TRBJ1-2; maybe TRBD1 (6 bases). Trimming left V 3 bases short and J 1 base short, with 9 bases between. Germline V lookup: CDR1 SNHLY, CDR2 FYNNEI. The length of the CDR3 is 14 residues. Written as DNA, the CDR3 is TGTGCCAGCAGTGACCGACAGGTTAACTATGGCTACACCTTC. This sequence encodes CASSDRQVNYGYTF.

The V and J genes are TRBV4-2 and TRBJ1-2; TRBD1 is a possible D gene (5 bases). The CDR3 has 15 amino acids. Germline loops: CDR1 LGHNA, CDR2 YNFKEQ. The germline V and J ends were trimmed by 4 bases and 4 bases, with 16 bases remaining between them. The DNA for the CDR3 is TGTGCCAGCAGCCCCCTCCTTGGGGGGGGCTATGGCTACACCTTC. Its protein product is CASSPLLGGGYGYTF.